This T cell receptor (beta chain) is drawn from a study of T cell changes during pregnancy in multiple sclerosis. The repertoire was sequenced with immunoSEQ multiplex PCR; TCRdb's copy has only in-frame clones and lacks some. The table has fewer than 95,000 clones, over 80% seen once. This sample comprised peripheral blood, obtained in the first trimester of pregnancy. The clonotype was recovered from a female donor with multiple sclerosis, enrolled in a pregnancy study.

The CDR3 DNA follows: TGCGCCAGCAGCTTGGCAACGGGGAGGATCGACGAGCAGTACTTC. It is translated as CASSLATGRIDEQYF. The chain recombines TRBV5-1 with TRBJ2-7, with TRBD2 as a possible D gene (6 bases). The CDR3 runs to 15 residues. Per germline, CDR1 SGHRS and CDR2 YFSETQ. V shed 0 bases and J shed 5 bases, with 15 bases lying between them.